This paragraph covers one TCR beta chain sequence. The CDR3 contains 14 residues. V lost 6 bases to trimming and J lost 4 bases; unmatched junction nucleotides: 5. The sample is drawn from a study of blood T cells in healthy people across ages. In the study overall: Capture via template switching afforded approximately one barcoded beta molecule per two T cells.

A J-beta primer mix and a sample-barcoded 5' primer were used in a second PCR of roughly 6 to 11 cycles. TCRdb itself ran the 5' RACE reads through MiXCR, one entry per CDR3 protein. The sample records around 580,000 distinct CDR3 sequences, 47% being singletons. The sample was blood. The rearrangement joins TRBV12-3 or TRBV12-4 to TRBJ2-7; 11 bases are a match to TRBD2. The origin of this receptor is a man at least 80 years old in good health. In nucleotides, the CDR3 is TGTGCCAGCAGCCTGGCTAGCGGGAGGTACGAGCAGTACTTC. As protein: CASSLASGRYEQYF.